A selection of T cell receptor beta chains follows, all from one sample in a study of T cell responses to AZD1222 COVID-19 vaccine. Repertoires were generated with immunoSEQ multiplex PCR, while TCRdb's copy carries only in-frame clones and drops some. The data hold 200,000 or so clones, with over 80% observed a single time. The sample consisted of peripheral blood, taken on day 0 of AZD1222 vaccination. The receptors stem from an adult in good health. The CDR3 runs from the conserved cysteine through the conserved F or W. The D gene is left open where the match is weak. Not every row has a clone size; where given, it reads once, few, many or a size class.

V gene,D gene,clone size,J gene,CDR3 DNA,CDR3 protein
TRBV5-6,TRBD1,-,TRBJ2-7,TGTGCCAGCAGCTCGGACAGGACATTCGAGCAGTACTTC,CASSSDRTFEQYF
TRBV27,-,once,TRBJ2-1,TGTGCCAGCAGTATCCTTGGGAGCTTCAATGAGCAGTTCTTC,CASSILGSFNEQFF
TRBV28,TRBD1,-,TRBJ1-2,TGTGCCAGCAGAACAGGGGAGGCCTATGGCTACACCTTC,CASRTGEAYGYTF
TRBV7-6,-,-,TRBJ2-1,TGTGCCAGCAGCTTAGGAGGGGCTAGCTCCTACAATGAGCAGTTCTTC,CASSLGGASSYNEQFF
TRBV6-6,-,-,TRBJ2-1,TGTGCCAGCAGTGACTCGTATGAGCAGTTCTTC,CASSDSYEQFF
TRBV27,TRBD1,-,TRBJ1-6,TGTGCCAGCAGCACAGGGGGTTCGCATTCACCCCTCCACTTT,CASSTGGSHSPLHF
TRBV6-2/TRBV6-3,-,-,TRBJ1-3,TGTGCCAGCAGTTACGCGCGACAGGCCAACTCTGGAAACACCATATATTTT,CASSYARQANSGNTIYF
TRBV28,-,-,TRBJ1-6,TGTGCCAGCTTGGACAGCCATAATTCACCCCTCCACTTT,CASLDSHNSPLHF
TRBV15,-,-,TRBJ1-5,TGTGCCACCAGCAGAGGCGGAGTTGAGCCCCAGCATTTT,CATSRGGVEPQHF
TRBV28,-,-,TRBJ1-3,TGTGCCAGCAACACAGCTGGAAACACCATATATTTT,CASNTAGNTIYF
TRBV6-5,-,-,TRBJ1-2,TGTGCCAGCAGGCGATCCGAGACCCAGGGTTATGGCTACACCTTC,CASRRSETQGYGYTF
TRBV7-2,-,-,TRBJ2-5,TGTGCCAGCAGCCCGCTGCTTGGCCGACAGAACGAAGAGACCCAGTACTTC,CASSPLLGRQNEETQYF
TRBV5-1,-,-,TRBJ1-3,TGCGCCAGCAGCTTTGGGGGTGCAGCTGGAAACACCATATATTTT,CASSFGGAAGNTIYF
TRBV6-1,TRBD1,-,TRBJ2-3,TGTGCCAGCAGTGAAACGGCAGGGGGCTCCACAGATACGCAGTATTTT,CASSETAGGSTDTQYF
TRBV6-6,TRBD2,-,TRBJ2-5,TGTGCCAGCAGTCGACTAGCGGGACGGACGTACCAAGAGACCCAGTACTTC,CASSRLAGRTYQETQYF
TRBV7-6,-,-,TRBJ1-3,TGTGCCAGCAGCCAAAGAGGAAACACCATATATTTT,CASSQRGNTIYF
TRBV19,TRBD1,-,TRBJ1-6,TGTGCCAGTAGTACCGGGACAGGGAATAATTCACCCCTCCACTTT,CASSTGTGNNSPLHF
TRBV6-5,-,-,TRBJ1-3,TGTGCCAGCAGCTCTCGCGGAAACACCATATATTTT,CASSSRGNTIYF
TRBV19,-,-,TRBJ2-3,TGTGCCAGTAGTATGGGGCAAGTTATCACAGATACGCAGTATTTT,CASSMGQVITDTQYF
TRBV19,-,-,TRBJ1-2,TGTGCCAGTAACCTGGAGACAGGAGGCTACACCTTC,CASNLETGGYTF
TRBV7-2,-,once,TRBJ1-4,TGTGCCAGCAGCTTCATACAAGGGGAGTTTAATGAAAAACTGTTTTTT,CASSFIQGEFNEKLFF
TRBV7-7,-,once,TRBJ2-1,TGTGCTAGCAGCGTGGGGCAGAGCTCCTACAATGAGCAGTTCTTC,CASSVGQSSYNEQFF
TRBV7-2,-,-,TRBJ1-1,TGTGCCAGCAGCTCAGGGTCATTAAAGGGTGAAGCTTTCTTT,CASSSGSLKGEAFF
TRBV7-9,TRBD2,-,TRBJ2-1,TGTGCCAGCAGCTTTAACCCGGGAGGAGGGGACAATGAGCAGTTCTTC,CASSFNPGGGDNEQFF
TRBV19,-,-,TRBJ2-7,TGTGCCAGTAGTCTCTCCGTCCCAGGCAGCTTTTCCTCCTACGAGCAGTACTTC,CASSLSVPGSFSSYEQYF
TRBV2,TRBD2,-,TRBJ2-1,TGTGCCAGCAACCCTTTCAGCGGGAGGTCCAATGAGCAGTTCTTC,CASNPFSGRSNEQFF
TRBV6-6,-,-,TRBJ2-7,TGTGCCAGCAGTCACCGGGACACCCTCTTGGAGCAGTACTTC,CASSHRDTLLEQYF
TRBV4-1,TRBD2,-,TRBJ2-1,TGCGCCAGCAGCCAAGATTGGCCGGGAGGGAACAATGAGCAGTTCTTC,CASSQDWPGGNNEQFF